The present TCR beta chain was sequenced within a study of OX40 agonist ivuxolimab in advanced cancers. Study background: The study gave patients intravenous ivuxolimab at 0.01 to 10 mg/kg every 2 weeks. General observations from the study: Individuals who were partial responders at 0.1-3.0 mg/kg had clonal expansion that ranked among the lowest.

Patients with a history of autoimmune disease or on systemic immunosuppression were excluded. CDR1 and CDR2 from the germline V gene are SGHVS and FNYEAQ. CDR3 length: 15 residues. V lost 0 bases and J lost 5, with 13 bases in between. In the case of this clone: Its antigen is still unknown.

The repertoire was sequenced with immunoSEQ multiplex PCR; TCRdb's copy has only in-frame clones and lacks some. Among under 100,000 clones listed, more than 80% were seen once. The sequenced sample was CD4+ or CD8+ T cells sorted from blood, obtained in a trial of the OX40 agonist ivuxolimab. This chain uses TRBV7-6 with TRBJ2-5; no clear D. This TCR was recovered from an adult with an advanced solid tumor such as melanoma, head and neck, liver or kidney cancer. The CDR3 loop reads CASSLAPWVRETQYF. The CDR3 DNA reads as TGTGCCAGCAGCTTAGCGCCGTGGGTCCGGGAGACCCAGTACTTC.